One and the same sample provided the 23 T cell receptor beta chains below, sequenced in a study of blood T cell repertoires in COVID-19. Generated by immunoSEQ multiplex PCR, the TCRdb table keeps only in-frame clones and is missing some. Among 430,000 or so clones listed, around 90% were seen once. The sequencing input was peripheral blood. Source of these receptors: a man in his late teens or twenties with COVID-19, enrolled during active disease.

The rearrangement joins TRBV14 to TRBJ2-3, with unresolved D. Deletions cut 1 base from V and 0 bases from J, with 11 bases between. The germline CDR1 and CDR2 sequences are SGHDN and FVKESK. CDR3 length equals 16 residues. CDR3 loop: CASSQGRVISTDTQYF. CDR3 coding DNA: TGTGCCAGCAGCCAAGGACGGGTCATAAGCACAGATACGCAGTATTTT.

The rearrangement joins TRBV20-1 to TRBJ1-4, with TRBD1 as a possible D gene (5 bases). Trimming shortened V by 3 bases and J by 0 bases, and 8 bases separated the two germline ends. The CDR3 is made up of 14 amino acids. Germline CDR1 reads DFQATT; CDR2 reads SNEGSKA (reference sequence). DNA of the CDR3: TGCAGTGCTAGTAAGGGGCCAACTAATGAAAAACTGTTTTTT. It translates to CSASKGPTNEKLFF.

CDR3 nucleotide sequence: TGCGCCAGCAGTGAGTCTAGTTACGAGCAGTACTTC. Amino acid sequence: CASSESSYEQYF. This chain uses TRBV10-2 with TRBJ2-7; D is unresolved. Germline V gene sequence: CDR1 WSHSY, CDR2 SAAADI. Trimming cost V 0 bases and J 4 bases, with 4 bases left between them. The CDR3 covers 12 residues.

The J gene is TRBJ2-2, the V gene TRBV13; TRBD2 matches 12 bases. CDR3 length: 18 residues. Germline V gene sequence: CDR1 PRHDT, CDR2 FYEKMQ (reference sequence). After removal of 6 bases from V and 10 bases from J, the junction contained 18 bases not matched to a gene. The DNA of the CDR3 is TGTGCCAGCAGTTTCTATGGGACTAGCGGGTTTAGCGAGGAGGAGCTGTTTTTT. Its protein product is CASSFYGTSGFSEEELFF.

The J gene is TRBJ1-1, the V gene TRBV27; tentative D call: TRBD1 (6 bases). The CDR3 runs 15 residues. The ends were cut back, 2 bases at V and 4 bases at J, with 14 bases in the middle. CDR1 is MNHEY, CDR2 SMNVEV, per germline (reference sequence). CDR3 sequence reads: CASSLDGRGSTEAFF. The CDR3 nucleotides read TGTGCCAGCAGTTTAGATGGCAGGGGAAGCACTGAAGCTTTCTTT.

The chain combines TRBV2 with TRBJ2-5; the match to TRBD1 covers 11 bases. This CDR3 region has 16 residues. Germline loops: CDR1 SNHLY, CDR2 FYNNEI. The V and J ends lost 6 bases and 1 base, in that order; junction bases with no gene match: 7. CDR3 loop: CASRVGGTGGQETQYF. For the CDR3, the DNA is TGTGCCAGCAGAGTCGGTGGGACAGGGGGCCAAGAGACCCAGTACTTC. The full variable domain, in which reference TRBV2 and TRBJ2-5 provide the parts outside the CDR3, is EPEVTQTPSHQVTQMGQEVILRCVPISNHLYFYWYRQILGQKVEFLVSFYNNEISEKSEIFDDQFSVERPDGSNFTLKIRSTKLEDSAMYFCASRVGGTGGQETQYFGPGTRLLVL.

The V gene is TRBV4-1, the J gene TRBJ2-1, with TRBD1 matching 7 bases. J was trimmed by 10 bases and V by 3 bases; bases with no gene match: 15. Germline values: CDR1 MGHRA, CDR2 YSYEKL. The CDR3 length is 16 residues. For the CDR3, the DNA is TGCGCCAGCAGCCACAGACAGGGATTAATTGTGGGCGAGCAGTTCTTC. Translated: CASSHRQGLIVGEQFF.

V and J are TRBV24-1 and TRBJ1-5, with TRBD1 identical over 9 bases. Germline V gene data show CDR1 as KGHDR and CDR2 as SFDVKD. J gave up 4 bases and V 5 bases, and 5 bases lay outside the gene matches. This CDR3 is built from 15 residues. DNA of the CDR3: TGTGCCACCAGTGGTCTGGACAGGGGAAATCAGCCCCAGCATTTT. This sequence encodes CATSGLDRGNQPQHF.

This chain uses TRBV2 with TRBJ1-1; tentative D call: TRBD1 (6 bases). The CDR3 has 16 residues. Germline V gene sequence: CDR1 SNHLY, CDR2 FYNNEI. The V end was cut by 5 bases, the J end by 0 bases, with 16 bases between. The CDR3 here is CASSKQGGTMNTEAFF. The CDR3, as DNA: TGTGCCAGCAGTAAACAGGGAGGGACCATGAACACTGAAGCTTTCTTT. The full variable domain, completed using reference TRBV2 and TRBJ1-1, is EPEVTQTPSHQVTQMGQEVILRCVPISNHLYFYWYRQILGQKVEFLVSFYNNEISEKSEIFDDQFSVERPDGSNFTLKIRSTKLEDSAMYFCASSKQGGTMNTEAFFGQGTRLTVV.

The CDR3 sequence: CASSLTPMVGQGNGYTF. CDR3 DNA sequence: TGTGCCAGCAGCTTAACCCCTATGGTGGGACAGGGTAATGGCTACACCTTC. The chain joins TRBV7-2 to TRBJ1-2; TRBD1 matches at 9 bases. V was clipped by 2 bases and J by 6 bases; unmatched bases: 13. Germline lookup yields CDR1 SGHTA and CDR2 FQGNSA. The CDR3 is 17 residues long.

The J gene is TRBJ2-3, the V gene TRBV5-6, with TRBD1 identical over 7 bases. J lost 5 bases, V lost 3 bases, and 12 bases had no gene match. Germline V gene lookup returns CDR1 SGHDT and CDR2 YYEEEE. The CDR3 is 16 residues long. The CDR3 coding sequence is TGTGCCAGCAGCTCAAAGACAGGGTCGGGATTAGATACGCAGTATTTT. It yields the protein CASSSKTGSGLDTQYF.

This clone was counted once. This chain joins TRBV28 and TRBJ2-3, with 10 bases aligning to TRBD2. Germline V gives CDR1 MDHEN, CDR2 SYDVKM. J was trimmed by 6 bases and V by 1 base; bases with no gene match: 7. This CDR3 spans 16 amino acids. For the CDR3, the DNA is TGTGCCAGCAGTTTATCCAGCGGGGGGGCGAGGGATACGCAGTATTTT. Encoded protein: CASSLSSGGARDTQYF.

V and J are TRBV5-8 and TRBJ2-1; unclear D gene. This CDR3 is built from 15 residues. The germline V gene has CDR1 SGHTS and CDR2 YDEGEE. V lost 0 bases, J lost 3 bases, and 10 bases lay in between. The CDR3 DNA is TGTGCCAGCAGCTTGGAGGCCCAGGACTACAATGAGCAGTTCTTC. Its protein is CASSLEAQDYNEQFF.

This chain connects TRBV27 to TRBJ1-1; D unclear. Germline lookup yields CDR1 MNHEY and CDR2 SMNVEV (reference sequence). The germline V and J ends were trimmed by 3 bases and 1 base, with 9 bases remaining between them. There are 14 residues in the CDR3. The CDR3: CASSLSIQNTEAFF. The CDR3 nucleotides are TGTGCCAGCAGTTTGTCCATACAGAACACTGAAGCTTTCTTT.

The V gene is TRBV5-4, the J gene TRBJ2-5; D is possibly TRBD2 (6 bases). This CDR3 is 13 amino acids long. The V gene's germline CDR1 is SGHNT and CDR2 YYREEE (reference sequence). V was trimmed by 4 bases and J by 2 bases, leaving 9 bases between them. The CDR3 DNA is TGTGCCAGCAGCGGAGGGGTTCAAGAGACCCAGTACTTC. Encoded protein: CASSGGVQETQYF.

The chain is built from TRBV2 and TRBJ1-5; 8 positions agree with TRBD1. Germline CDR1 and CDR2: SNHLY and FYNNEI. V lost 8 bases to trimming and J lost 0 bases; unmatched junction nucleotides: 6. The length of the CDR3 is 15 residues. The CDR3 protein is CASRARGLSNQPQHF. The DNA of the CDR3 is TGTGCCAGCCGGGCCAGGGGGCTTAGCAATCAGCCCCAGCATTTT.

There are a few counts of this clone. The CDR3 DNA reads TGTGCCAGCAGCGAAGAACAGGGCGCAGCGGAAAAACTGTTTTTT. Its translation: CASSEEQGAAEKLFF. V usage is TRBV7-9 and J usage is TRBJ1-4, with a possible D match to TRBD1 (6 bases). CDR1 and CDR2 from the germline V gene are SEHNR and FQNEAQ (reference sequence). The germline V and J ends were trimmed by 5 bases and 8 bases, with 18 bases remaining between them. The CDR3 length is 15 residues.

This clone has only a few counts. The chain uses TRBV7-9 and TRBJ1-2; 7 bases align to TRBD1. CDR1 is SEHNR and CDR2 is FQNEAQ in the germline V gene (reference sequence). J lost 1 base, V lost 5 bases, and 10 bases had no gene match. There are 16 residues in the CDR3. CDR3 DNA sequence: TGTGCCAGCAGCCCAAGGGCTGACAGGGTTAACTATGGCTACACCTTC. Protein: CASSPRADRVNYGYTF. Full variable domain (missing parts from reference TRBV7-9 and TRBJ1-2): DTGVSQNPRHKITKRGQNVTFRCDPISEHNRLYWYRQTLGQGPEFLTYFQNEAQLEKSRLLSDRFSAERPKGSFSTLEIQRTEQGDSAMYLCASSPRADRVNYGYTFGSGTRLTVV.

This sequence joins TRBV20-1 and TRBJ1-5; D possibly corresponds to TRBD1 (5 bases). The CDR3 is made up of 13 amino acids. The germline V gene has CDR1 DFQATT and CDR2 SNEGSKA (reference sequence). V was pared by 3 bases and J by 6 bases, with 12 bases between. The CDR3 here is CSASYQGTQPQHF. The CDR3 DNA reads TGCAGTGCTAGTTATCAGGGAACTCAGCCCCAGCATTTT.

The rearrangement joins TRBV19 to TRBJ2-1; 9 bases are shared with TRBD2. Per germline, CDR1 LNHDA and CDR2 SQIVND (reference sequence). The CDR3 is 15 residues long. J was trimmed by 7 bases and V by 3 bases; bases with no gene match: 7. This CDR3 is CASSMLAGRWNEQFF. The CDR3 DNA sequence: TGTGCCAGTAGTATGCTAGCGGGGCGTTGGAATGAGCAGTTCTTC.

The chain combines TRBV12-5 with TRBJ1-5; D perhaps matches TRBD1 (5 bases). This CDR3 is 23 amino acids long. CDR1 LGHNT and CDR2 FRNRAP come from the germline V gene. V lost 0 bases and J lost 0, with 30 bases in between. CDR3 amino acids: CASGLVPCWDGGIPIDSNQPQHF. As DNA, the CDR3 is TGTGCTAGTGGTTTGGTACCCTGCTGGGACGGCGGGATCCCTATTGATAGCAATCAGCCCCAGCATTTT. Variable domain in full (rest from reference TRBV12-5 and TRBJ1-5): DARVTQTPRHKVTEMGQEVTMRCQPILGHNTVFWYRQTMMQGLELLAYFRNRAPLDDSGMPKDRFSAEMPDATLATLKIQPSEPRDSAVYFCASGLVPCWDGGIPIDSNQPQHFGDGTRLSIL.

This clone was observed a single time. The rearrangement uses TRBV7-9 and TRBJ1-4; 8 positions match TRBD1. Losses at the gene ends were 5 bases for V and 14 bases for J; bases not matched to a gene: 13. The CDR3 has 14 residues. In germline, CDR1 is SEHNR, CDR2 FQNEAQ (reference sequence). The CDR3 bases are TGTGCCAGCAGCCCGAACCCCGACAGGGGAGATCTGTTTTTT. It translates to CASSPNPDRGDLFF.

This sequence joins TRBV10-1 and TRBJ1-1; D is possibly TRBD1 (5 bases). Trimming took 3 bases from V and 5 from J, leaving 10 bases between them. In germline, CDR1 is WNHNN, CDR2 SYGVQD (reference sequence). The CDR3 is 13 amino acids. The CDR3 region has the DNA TGCGCCAGCAGTGATATCGGGGGTACTGAAGCTTTCTTT. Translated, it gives CASSDIGGTEAFF.